These 10 T cell receptor beta chains came from one sample sequenced in a study of blood T cell repertoires in COVID-19. TCRdb's table, derived via immunoSEQ multiplex PCR, lists solely in-frame clones and lacks some. The sample includes about 130,000 clones, roughly 84% of them seen just once. Sequenced input: peripheral blood. The receptors shown here come from a woman aged 25 to 39 who had recovered from COVID-19.

This clone qualifies as medium-sized. V is TRBV24-1 and J is TRBJ2-2, with 13 bases fitting TRBD2. The CDR3 extends over 18 amino acids. V dropped 4 bases and J dropped 2; count of bases not matched to a gene: 6. Germline CDR1 KGHDR, CDR2 SFDVKD. CDR3 protein: CATSDGLAGELNTGELFF. DNA for the CDR3: TGTGCCACCAGTGACGGACTAGCGGGAGAGCTAAACACCGGGGAGCTGTTTTTT.

This chain connects TRBV13 to TRBJ1-1; D perhaps matches TRBD1 (6 bases). V shed 1 base and J shed 3 bases, with 21 bases lying between them. Looked up from germline, CDR1 is PRHDT and CDR2 is FYEKMQ (reference sequence). The length of the CDR3 is 18 residues. The CDR3 DNA reads as TGTGCCAGCAGCTTAGAATCGCGGGGGGCTGGAACGGACACTGAAGCTTTCTTT. Residues: CASSLESRGAGTDTEAFF.

J is TRBJ2-1 and V is TRBV12-3 or TRBV12-4, with unresolved D. The length of the CDR3 is 12 residues. V lost 6 bases, J lost 4 bases, and 7 bases lay in between. As DNA, the CDR3 is TGTGCCAGCAGGGTAGTTTACAATGAGCAGTTCTTC. Translating it yields CASRVVYNEQFF.

The chain has TRBV7-9 and TRBJ1-5; possibly TRBD1 for D (6 bases). Germline CDR1 is SEHNR and CDR2 is FQNEAQ (reference sequence). The CDR3 runs 15 residues. With 0 bases removed from V and 4 bases from J, the gap between germline ends came to 10 bases. CDR3 amino acids: CASSLAGQGNQPQHF. The CDR3 coding sequence is TGTGCCAGCAGCTTAGCGGGGCAGGGGAATCAGCCCCAGCATTTT.

This chain connects TRBV25-1 to TRBJ2-3, with D possibly TRBD2 on 5 matching bases. Per the germline V gene, CDR1 is MGHDK and CDR2 is SYGVNS. The V gene lost 7 bases and the J gene lost 0 bases, with 14 bases spanning the gap. CDR3 length equals 15 residues. CDR3 amino acids: CASNRRSSSTDTQYF. The CDR3 DNA reads as TGTGCCAGCAATAGGAGGTCCTCTAGCACAGATACGCAGTATTTT.

This chain joins TRBV3-1 (or the pseudogene TRBV3-2) and TRBJ2-5; 7 bases match TRBD1. CDR3 size: 14 residues. The junction had 7 bases not matched to a gene; V was cut back by 4 bases and J by 5 bases. Germline CDR1 LGHDT, CDR2 YNNKEL (reference sequence). CDR3 amino acids: CASSLTGFQETQYF. The CDR3 nucleotides are TGTGCCAGCAGCCTGACAGGGTTTCAGGAGACCCAGTACTTC.

The rearrangement uses TRBV9 and TRBJ1-1; D unresolved. V lost 2 bases and J lost 2, with 10 bases in between. The germline gives CDR1 SGDLS, CDR2 YYNGEE. The CDR3 is 14 residues long. The CDR3 protein is CASSVSGGNTEAFF. The CDR3 coding sequence is TGTGCCAGCAGCGTTTCCGGCGGTAACACTGAAGCTTTCTTT.

The chain carries TRBV5-6 and TRBJ1-1; D is uncertain. The CDR3 is 14 amino acids. Deletions cut 4 bases from V and 1 base from J, with 11 bases between. Germline CDR1 is SGHDT and CDR2 is YYEEEE. CDR3 DNA: TGTGCCAGCAGCGGGCATATGGGGAACACTGAAGCTTTCTTT. As protein: CASSGHMGNTEAFF. Using reference TRBV5-6 and TRBJ1-1 for the parts outside the CDR3, the full variable domain is DAGVTQSPTHLIKTRGQQVTLRCSPKSGHDTVSWYQQALGQGPQFIFQYYEEEERQRGNFPDRFSGHQFPNYSSELNVNALLLGDSALYLCASSGHMGNTEAFFGQGTRLTVV.

In DNA form, the CDR3 reads TGTGCCAGCAGCCCGAGTGGAAACACCATATATTTT. It encodes CASSPSGNTIYF. The chain joins TRBV7-2 to TRBJ1-3; no clear D. Germline V gene lookup returns CDR1 SGHTA and CDR2 FQGNSA. The germline V and J ends were trimmed by 5 bases and 3 bases, with 5 bases remaining between them. The CDR3 has 12 residues.

The chain has TRBV11-2 and TRBJ1-4; 9 positions agree with TRBD1. This CDR3 is 13 amino acids long. With 5 bases clipped from V and 8 bases from J, the junction kept 3 bases outside the gene matches. Germline CDR1 and CDR2: SGHAT and FQNNGV. CDR3 DNA sequence: TGTGCCAGCAGCCCCGACAGGGGGGAAAAACTGTTTTTT. Translating it yields CASSPDRGEKLFF.